Presented here are 17 T cell receptor beta chains from one specimen sequenced in a study of blood T cell repertoires in COVID-19. The repertoire was sequenced with immunoSEQ multiplex PCR; TCRdb's copy has only in-frame clones and lacks some. The sample carries approximately 250,000 clones, roughly 86% recorded once. Sequencing used peripheral blood. These receptors were collected from a woman older than 75 with COVID-19, enrolled during active disease.

The chain carries TRBV5-1 and TRBJ2-7, with D possibly matching TRBD1 (5 bases). The CDR3 contains 15 residues. Germline V gives CDR1 SGHRS, CDR2 YFSETQ. V lost 0 bases and J lost 0, with 10 bases in between. The CDR3 loop is CASSLGQFYSYEQYV. CDR3 in DNA: TGCGCCAGCAGCTTGGGACAGTTTTACTCCTACGAGCAGTACGTC.

This clone has only a few counts. This specimen includes other DNA sequences encoding the same CDR3. This chain connects TRBV10-3 to TRBJ1-5; TRBD1 aligns across 10 bases. This CDR3 region has 13 residues. V trimming: 6 bases; J trimming: 5 bases; junction bases outside the gene matches: 1. Germline V gene data show CDR1 as ENHRY and CDR2 as SYGVKD. Here the CDR3 DNA reads TGTGCCATCAGAGGACAGGGGGATCAGCCCCAGCATTTT. The encoded protein is CAIRGQGDQPQHF.

The rearrangement uses TRBV9 and TRBJ2-5; TRBD2 might be the D (5 bases). V lost 0 bases, J lost 1 base, and 10 bases lay in between. This CDR3 comprises 15 residues. Germline V gene sequence: CDR1 SGDLS, CDR2 YYNGEE. CDR3 sequence reads: CASSVVPGSQETQYF. The CDR3 region has the DNA TGTGCCAGCAGCGTAGTGCCGGGATCCCAAGAGACCCAGTACTTC.

The chain has TRBV6-6 and TRBJ1-5, with 7 bases fitting TRBD1. Losses at the gene ends were 6 bases for V and 2 bases for J; bases not matched to a gene: 4. CDR3 length equals 14 residues. From germline, CDR1 is MNHNY and CDR2 SVGAGI (reference sequence). The CDR3 nucleotides read TGTGCCAGCAGAAATACAGGGGGCAATCAGCCCCAGCATTTT. This sequence encodes CASRNTGGNQPQHF.

J is TRBJ2-7 and V is TRBV3-1 (or the pseudogene TRBV3-2); D is ambiguous. Germline CDR1 LGHDT, CDR2 YNNKEL (reference sequence). The CDR3 consists of 11 residues. V was pared by 1 base and J by 9 bases, with 7 bases between. The CDR3 is CASSQGTGQYF. CDR3 DNA sequence: TGTGCCAGCAGCCAAGGTACGGGGCAGTACTTC.

This clone was picked up a small number of times. The chain carries TRBV7-9 and TRBJ1-6; TRBD1 aligns across 7 bases. This CDR3 region has 16 residues. The germline gives CDR1 SEHNR, CDR2 FQNEAQ (reference sequence). With V trimmed by 5 bases and J by 5 bases, 9 bases remained unmatched. The CDR3 sequence: CASSLPPTGNNSPLHF. As DNA, the CDR3 is TGTGCCAGCAGCCTACCCCCGACAGGGAATAATTCACCCCTCCACTTT.

The V and J genes are TRBV6-1 and TRBJ2-3; 7 bases are shared with TRBD2. This CDR3 comprises 16 residues. With 0 bases clipped from V and 8 bases from J, the junction kept 11 bases outside the gene matches. The germline V gene has CDR1 MNHNS and CDR2 SASEGT. CDR3 bases: TGTGCCAGCAGTGAAGCCACTGGACTAGGTGGTGGTACGCAGTATTTT. This gives the protein CASSEATGLGGGTQYF.

The chain couples TRBV2 to TRBJ2-2; TRBD1 agrees at 9 bases. The CDR3 extends over 14 amino acids. J was trimmed by 2 bases and V by 8 bases; bases with no gene match: 3. Germline values: CDR1 SNHLY, CDR2 FYNNEI. CDR3 bases: TGTGCCAGCCGGGACAGGGCAAACACCGGGGAGCTGTTTTTT. This codes for CASRDRANTGELFF.

The V and J genes are TRBV5-5 and TRBJ1-5, with TRBD1 identical over 7 bases. Germline CDR1 reads SGHKS; CDR2 reads YYEKEE (reference sequence). CDR3 length: 16 residues. The junction had 8 bases not matched to a gene; V was cut back by 2 bases and J by 3 bases. CDR3 sequence: CASSFGSTGINQPQHF. For the CDR3, the DNA is TGTGCCAGCAGCTTTGGATCGACAGGGATCAATCAGCCCCAGCATTTT.

The chain couples TRBV7-2 to TRBJ1-3; the D is unclear. CDR3 length: 14 amino acids. Germline loops: CDR1 SGHTA, CDR2 FQGNSA. V gave up 2 bases and J gave up 8 bases, with 13 bases separating them. Here the CDR3 reads CASSLLGVSDTIYF. Here the CDR3 DNA reads TGTGCCAGCAGCTTACTCGGGGTTTCGGACACCATATATTTT.

The chain is built from TRBV7-3 and TRBJ1-1; D is undetermined. Trimming pared 1 base from V and 1 base from J, leaving 4 bases between. Germline assignment: CDR1 SGHTA and CDR2 FQGTGA. There are 13 residues in the CDR3. The CDR3 reads CASSLNRNTEAFF. The DNA for the CDR3 is TGTGCCAGCAGCTTAAACAGGAACACTGAAGCTTTCTTT.

The CDR3 loop reads CASRRTGTGELFF. CDR3 DNA sequence: TGTGCCAGCAGGAGAACAGGGACCGGGGAGCTGTTTTTT. The chain has TRBV6-5 and TRBJ2-2; D is perhaps TRBD1 (6 bases). The CDR3 consists of 13 residues. Between the trimmed V and J ends, which lost 6 bases and 5 bases, there was a span of 10 bases. Germline V gene sequence: CDR1 MNHEY, CDR2 SVGAGI.

The chain employs TRBV7-8 and TRBJ1-2, with TRBD1 matching 12 bases. The CDR3 extends over 15 amino acids. Germline loops: CDR1 SGHVS, CDR2 FQNEAQ. The V and J ends lost 5 bases and 3 bases, in that order; junction bases with no gene match: 4. The DNA of the CDR3 is TGTGCCAGCAGCCTGGGACAGGGGGCATACTATGGCTACACCTTC. The encoded protein is CASSLGQGAYYGYTF.

The J gene is TRBJ2-3, the V gene TRBV7-2; D not resolved. Trimming pared 6 bases from V and 4 bases from J, leaving 11 bases between. CDR1 and CDR2 from the germline V gene are SGHTA and FQGNSA. The CDR3 spans 13 residues. The CDR3 loop is CASRAAIPDTQYF. DNA of the CDR3: TGTGCCAGCAGGGCGGCTATTCCAGATACGCAGTATTTT.

This rearrangement joins TRBV3-1 (or the pseudogene TRBV3-2) to TRBJ1-6; no definite D call. Germline V gene data show CDR1 as LGHDT and CDR2 as YNNKEL (reference sequence). The CDR3 is 14 amino acids. The V end was cut by 4 bases, the J end by 10 bases, with 14 bases between. The chain's CDR3 is CASSPLEGGSPLHF. CDR3 DNA: TGTGCCAGCAGCCCTCTCGAGGGAGGGTCACCCCTCCACTTT.

This chain connects TRBV4-1 to TRBJ2-7; TRBD2 aligns across 11 bases. The germline V gene has CDR1 MGHRA and CDR2 YSYEKL. The V and J ends lost 4 bases and 3 bases, in that order; junction bases with no gene match: 5. The CDR3 totals 15 residues. The CDR3 sequence: CASSRFSGGDYEQYF. The CDR3 DNA reads TGCGCCAGCAGCCGGTTTAGCGGGGGGGACTACGAGCAGTACTTC.

The CDR3 is CASSPGQGYGYTF. In DNA form, the CDR3 reads TGTGCCAGCAGCCCGGGACAGGGCTATGGCTACACCTTC. The chain couples TRBV7-6 to TRBJ1-2; 9 nucleotides align to TRBD1. J was trimmed by 4 bases and V by 5 bases; bases with no gene match: 2. CDR3 size: 13 residues. Germline V gene lookup returns CDR1 SGHVS and CDR2 FNYEAQ.